What follows are 17 T cell receptor beta chains derived from one specimen sequenced in a study of beta chain features in type 1 diabetes. The entirety of the isolated RNA underwent reverse transcription, so expressed TCRB transcripts were sequenced. The repertoire was sequenced with immunoSEQ multiplex PCR; TCRdb's copy has only in-frame clones and lacks some. The table has 250,000 to 350,000 clones, 12% to 15% seen once. The specimen was central memory CD4+ T cells from blood. All receptors derive from a man aged 25 to 45 in good health.

A few counts support this clone. The chain joins TRBV18 to TRBJ1-1, with 11 positions matching TRBD1. Germline assignment: CDR1 KGHSH and CDR2 LQKENI. The CDR3 has 14 amino acids. Trimming removed 6 bases from V and 9 bases from J; junction bases left unmatched: 9. The chain's CDR3 is CASSPGGTGGKAFF. The CDR3 DNA reads as TGTGCCAGCTCCCCAGGTGGGACAGGGGGGAAAGCTTTCTTT.

This rearrangement joins TRBV18 to TRBJ1-3; TRBD1 might be the D (5 bases). CDR3 length: 16 residues. V dropped 4 bases and J dropped 2 bases, with 15 bases sitting between them. Germline-derived CDR1 and CDR2 are KGHSH and LQKENI. The CDR3 spells CASSLTDSSTGNTIYF. The DNA of the CDR3 is TGTGCCAGCTCACTAACAGACAGTTCAACTGGAAACACCATATATTTT.

This clone was observed a handful of times. The chain has TRBV6-5 and TRBJ1-1, with D hard to call. Looked up from germline, CDR1 is MNHEY and CDR2 is SVGAGI. The CDR3 is 15 amino acids. V was clipped by 5 bases and J by 0 bases, with 13 bases between them. The CDR3 loop is CASSPTSLMNTEAFF. CDR3 sequence (DNA): TGTGCCAGCAGTCCAACGTCCCTAATGAACACTGAAGCTTTCTTT.

This clone occurred a few times. V and J are TRBV29-1 and TRBJ2-2, with 12 bases identical to TRBD1. This CDR3 has 15 amino acids. With V trimmed by 6 bases and J by 5 bases, 7 bases remained unmatched. Germline V lookup: CDR1 SQVTM, CDR2 ANQGSEA. CDR3 in DNA: TGCAGCGTAGAGGGACAGGGGGCTGGGACCGGGGAGCTGTTTTTT. Its protein product is CSVEGQGAGTGELFF.

The rearrangement joins TRBV5-6 to TRBJ1-3; TRBD1 might be the D (6 bases). Trimming left V 2 bases short and J 4 bases short, with 13 bases between. Germline CDR1 SGHDT, CDR2 YYEEEE. This CDR3 has 15 residues. The CDR3: CASSLRDTLGNTIYF. The CDR3 DNA reads TGTGCCAGCAGCTTAAGGGACACCTTAGGAAACACCATATATTTT.

The chain employs TRBV2 and TRBJ1-1, with D uncertain. CDR1 is SNHLY and CDR2 is FYNNEI in the germline V gene. CDR3 length: 14 amino acids. V lost 7 bases to trimming and J lost 4 bases, with 16 bases between them. The CDR3 sequence: CASNRLGFGTEAFF. For the CDR3, the DNA is TGTGCCAGCAATCGACTCGGGTTCGGCACTGAAGCTTTCTTT.

The rearrangement links TRBV7-2 to TRBJ2-1; 9 bases match TRBD2. This CDR3 region has 16 residues. After removal of 3 bases from V and 3 bases from J, the junction contained 6 bases not matched to a gene. Germline lookup yields CDR1 SGHTA and CDR2 FQGNSA. Here the CDR3 reads CASSLDSGSDYNEQFF. Here the CDR3 DNA reads TGTGCCAGCAGCTTGGATAGCGGGAGTGACTACAATGAGCAGTTCTTC. The variable domain in full, with the rest retrieved from reference TRBV7-2 and TRBJ2-1, is GAGVSQSPSNKVTEKGKDVELRCDPISGHTALYWYRQSLGQGLEFLIYFQGNSAPDKSGLPSDRFSAERTGGSVSTLTIQRTQQEDSAVYLCASSLDSGSDYNEQFFGPGTRLTVL.

V is TRBV19 and J is TRBJ1-3; D gene uncertain. Germline V gene sequence: CDR1 LNHDA, CDR2 SQIVND (reference sequence). Deletions cut 7 bases from V and 1 base from J, with 8 bases between. The CDR3 loop spans 13 amino acids. The CDR3 bases are TGTGCCAGTAAGAGCCTATCTGGAAACACCATATATTTT. Residues: CASKSLSGNTIYF.

In DNA, the CDR3 is TGCGCCAGCAGCTTGGAAGGACAGGGTTTATCTGAAGCTTTCTTT. This sequence encodes CASSLEGQGLSEAFF. V is TRBV5-1 and J is TRBJ1-1; TRBD1 matches at 8 bases. In germline, CDR1 is SGHRS, CDR2 YFSETQ. V trimming: 0 bases; J trimming: 6 bases; junction bases outside the gene matches: 7. This CDR3 comprises 15 residues.

In DNA, the CDR3 is TGTGCCAGCAGCTTAGGTTATCAGCCCCAGCATTTT. Protein sequence: CASSLGYQPQHF. This sequence joins TRBV7-9 and TRBJ1-5; D not certain. CDR3 length equals 12 residues. The V gene lost 1 base and the J gene lost 5 bases, with 3 bases spanning the gap. The germline CDR1 and CDR2 sequences are SEHNR and FQNEAQ (reference sequence).

This clone has just a few counts. This chain joins TRBV14 and TRBJ2-3, with D unresolved. V was trimmed by 2 bases and J by 2 bases, leaving 5 bases between them. The CDR3 is 13 residues long. The germline V gene encodes CDR1 SGHDN and CDR2 FVKESK. CDR3 protein: CASSQYHTDTQYF. The CDR3 DNA sequence: TGTGCCAGCAGCCAATATCACACAGATACGCAGTATTTT.

This chain joins TRBV9 and TRBJ1-1; unclear D gene. Germline CDR1 reads SGDLS; CDR2 reads YYNGEE. V gave up 5 bases and J gave up 4 bases, with 12 bases separating them. The length of the CDR3 is 13 residues. The CDR3 here is CASRSTSTTEAFF. DNA of the CDR3: TGTGCCAGCAGATCGACAAGTACCACTGAAGCTTTCTTT.

V gene TRBV7-8 combines with J gene TRBJ2-3, with 9 positions matching TRBD2. Germline CDR1 SGHVS, CDR2 FQNEAQ. V shed 2 bases and J 1 base; nucleotides not matched to a gene: 4. The CDR3 is 16 residues long. The CDR3 sequence is CASSLFSSGGTDTQYF. The CDR3 bases are TGTGCCAGCAGCTTATTTTCTAGCGGGGGCACAGATACGCAGTATTTT.

This clone was seen more than once but under ten times. The V gene is TRBV7-6, the J gene TRBJ2-3; no definite D call. This CDR3 region has 15 residues. With 1 base removed from V and 3 bases from J, the gap between germline ends came to 11 bases. The V gene's germline CDR1 is SGHVS and CDR2 FNYEAQ. In nucleotides, the CDR3 is TGTGCCAGCAGCTTAGGGGCCCTCTCGACAGATACGCAGTATTTT. Encoded protein: CASSLGALSTDTQYF.

V is TRBV7-2 and J is TRBJ1-6; 7 bases match TRBD1. Germline CDR1 SGHTA, CDR2 FQGNSA. The CDR3 consists of 15 residues. Trimming removed 3 bases from V and 6 bases from J; junction bases left unmatched: 5. DNA for the CDR3: TGTGCCAGCAGCTTGCAGGGACAGCGTAATTCACCCCTCCACTTT. Amino acid sequence: CASSLQGQRNSPLHF.

This chain joins TRBV7-2 and TRBJ2-1; 7 bases match TRBD1. Germline V gene data show CDR1 as SGHTA and CDR2 as FQGNSA. V trimming: 2 bases; J trimming: 2 bases; junction bases outside the gene matches: 3. CDR3 length: 15 amino acids. CDR3 nucleotide sequence: TGTGCCAGCAGCTTAACAGGGGATCCCTACAATGAGCAGTTCTTC. Translated, it gives CASSLTGDPYNEQFF.

The gene calls are TRBV28 and TRBJ2-6; D is undetermined. From germline, CDR1 is MDHEN and CDR2 SYDVKM. The germline V and J ends were trimmed by 7 bases and 2 bases, with 12 bases remaining between them. CDR3 length: 15 residues. The CDR3 spells CASNPAWAGANVLTF. CDR3 in DNA: TGTGCCAGCAATCCTGCCTGGGCTGGGGCCAACGTCCTGACTTTC.